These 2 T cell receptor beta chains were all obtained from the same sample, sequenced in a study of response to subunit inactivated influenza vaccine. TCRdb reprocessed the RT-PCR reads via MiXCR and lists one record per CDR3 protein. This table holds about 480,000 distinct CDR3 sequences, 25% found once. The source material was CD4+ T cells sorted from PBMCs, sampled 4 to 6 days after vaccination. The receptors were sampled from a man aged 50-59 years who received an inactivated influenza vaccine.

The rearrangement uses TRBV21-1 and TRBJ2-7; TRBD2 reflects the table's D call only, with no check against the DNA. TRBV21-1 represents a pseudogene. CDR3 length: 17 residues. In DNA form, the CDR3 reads TGTGCCAGCAGCAAAGAGTCCGGACTAGCGGACCTCCACGAGCAGTACTTC. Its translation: CASSKESGLADLHEQYF.

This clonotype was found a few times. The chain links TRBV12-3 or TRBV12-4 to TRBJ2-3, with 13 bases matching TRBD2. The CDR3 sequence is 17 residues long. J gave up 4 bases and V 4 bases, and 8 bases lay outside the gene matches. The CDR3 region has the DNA TGTGCCAGCAGTTACGGACTAGCGGGGGCAAGGGCAGATACGCAGTATTTT. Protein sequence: CASSYGLAGARADTQYF.